This T cell receptor (beta chain) was captured in a study of T cell changes during pregnancy in multiple sclerosis. The method was immunoSEQ multiplex PCR; TCRdb's version includes in-frame clones alone and lacks a portion of them. The sample shows tens of thousands of clones, roughly 91% of them seen only once. This receptor was identified in a female donor in good health, enrolled as a control in a pregnancy study. This specimen was CD4+ T cells from peripheral blood mononuclear cells, taken in the third trimester of pregnancy.

CDR3 protein: CASSIGAGSYNEQFF. DNA of the CDR3: TGTGCCAGTAGTATAGGGGCAGGAAGTTACAATGAGCAGTTCTTC. The chain carries TRBV19 and TRBJ2-1, with no clear D. V lost 1 base, J lost 4 bases, and 11 bases lay in between. Looked up from germline, CDR1 is LNHDA and CDR2 is SQIVND (reference sequence). The CDR3 totals 15 residues.